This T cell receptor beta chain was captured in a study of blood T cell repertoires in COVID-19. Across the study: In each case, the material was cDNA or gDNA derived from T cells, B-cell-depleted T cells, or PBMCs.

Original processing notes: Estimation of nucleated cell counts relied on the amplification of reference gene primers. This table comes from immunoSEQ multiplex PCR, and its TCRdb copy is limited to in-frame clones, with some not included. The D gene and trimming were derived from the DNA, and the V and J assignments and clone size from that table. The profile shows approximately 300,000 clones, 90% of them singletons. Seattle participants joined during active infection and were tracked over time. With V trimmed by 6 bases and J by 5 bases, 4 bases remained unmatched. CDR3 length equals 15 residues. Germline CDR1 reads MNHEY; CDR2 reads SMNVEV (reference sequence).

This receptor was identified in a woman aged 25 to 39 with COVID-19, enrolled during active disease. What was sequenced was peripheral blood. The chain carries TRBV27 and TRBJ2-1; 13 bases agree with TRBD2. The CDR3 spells CASSRLAGGDNEQFF. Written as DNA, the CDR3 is TGTGCCAGCAGCCGACTAGCGGGAGGCGACAATGAGCAGTTCTTC.